This passage covers 15 T cell receptor beta chains from one sample sequenced in a study of response to subunit inactivated influenza vaccine. MiXCR, run by TCRdb on the RT-PCR reads, gives a single entry per CDR3 protein. The data hold a few hundred thousand distinct CDR3 sequences, with around 7.7% observed a single time. Sequenced here: PBMCs from blood, sampled about 24 months after vaccination. The receptors were sampled from a man aged 50 to 69 who received an inactivated influenza vaccine.

The table lists this clonotype with a few counts. V is TRBV20-1 and J is TRBJ1-1; possibly TRBD1 for D (6 bases). Per germline, CDR1 DFQATT and CDR2 SNEGSKA (reference sequence). CDR3 length: 12 residues. Trimming shortened V by 6 bases and J by 4 bases, and 12 bases separated the two germline ends. DNA of the CDR3: TGCAGTGCGCCGCAACAGGGCACTGAAGCTTTCTTT. It translates to CSAPQQGTEAFF.

V gene TRBV19 combines with J gene TRBJ2-3; D perhaps matches TRBD2 (5 bases). Deletions cut 6 bases from V and 4 bases from J, with 11 bases between. The CDR3 consists of 13 residues. Per the germline V gene, CDR1 is LNHDA and CDR2 is SQIVND (reference sequence). The CDR3 is CASRLGLADTQYF. CDR3 bases: TGTGCCAGTAGACTCGGACTGGCAGATACGCAGTATTTT.

This clonotype was recorded many times. The chain is built from TRBV20-1 and TRBJ2-1, with no clear D. Germline-derived CDR1 and CDR2 are DFQATT and SNEGSKA (reference sequence). Trimming took 3 bases from V and 5 from J, leaving 11 bases between them. CDR3 size: 13 residues. The CDR3 is CSASNPLNNEQFF. The CDR3 nucleotides are TGCAGTGCTAGCAACCCCTTGAACAATGAGCAGTTCTTC.

This CDR3 reads CSVVRTEETQYF. CDR3 DNA sequence: TGCAGCGTTGTCAGGACAGAAGAGACCCAGTACTTC. The chain is built from TRBV29-1 and TRBJ2-5; tentative D call: TRBD1 (6 bases). Germline CDR1 reads SQVTM; CDR2 reads ANQGSEA. Between the trimmed V and J ends, which lost 4 bases and 3 bases, there was a span of 9 bases. This CDR3 is built from 12 residues.

There are many counts of this clonotype. The chain employs TRBV6-1 and TRBJ2-6; tentatively, D is TRBD1 (5 bases). The germline gives CDR1 MNHNS, CDR2 SASEGT. Trimming took 5 bases from V and 7 from J, leaving 12 bases between them. The CDR3 is made up of 14 amino acids. CDR3 bases: TGTGCCAGCAGTAGCACAGGACACGCCAACGTCCTGACTTTC. Protein: CASSSTGHANVLTF.

In this sample, this clonotype turned up a few times. The chain has TRBV2 and TRBJ1-1; no definite D call. CDR3 length: 13 residues. Trimming stripped 6 bases from V and 1 base from J, with 9 bases between. From germline, CDR1 is SNHLY and CDR2 FYNNEI. CDR3 DNA sequence: TGTGCCAGCAGGAAAGACGGGAACACTGAAGCTTTCTTT. Residues: CASRKDGNTEAFF.

There are a few counts of this clonotype. The chain recombines TRBV12-3 or TRBV12-4 with TRBJ2-6, with D uncertain. There are 15 residues in the CDR3. Trimming took off 4 bases at V and 5 bases at J, with 12 bases between the two ends. The DNA of the CDR3 is TGTGCCAGCAGTTCTCAATTAGTCTGGGCCAACGTCCTGACTTTC. As protein: CASSSQLVWANVLTF.

This clonotype was seen a few times. J is TRBJ2-1 and V is TRBV7-9, with a possible D match to TRBD2 (6 bases). In germline, CDR1 is SEHNR, CDR2 FQNEAQ (reference sequence). CDR3 length equals 16 residues. V lost 5 bases to trimming and J lost 0 bases, with 14 bases between them. CDR3 loop: CASSQISGSSYNEQFF. CDR3 sequence (DNA): TGTGCCAGCAGCCAGATTAGCGGCAGCTCCTACAATGAGCAGTTCTTC.

About this clonotype: The junction departs from germline at one end; a sequencing error may be responsible. This rearrangement joins TRBV6-1 to TRBJ1-6, with 9 bases aligning to TRBD1. The CDR3 contains 15 residues. Germline CDR1 reads MNHNS; CDR2 reads SASEGT. The DNA for the CDR3 is TGTGCCAGGAGTGCGTTACAGGGGGCTGTTTCACCCCTCCACTTT. Translated, it gives CARSALQGAVSPLHF.

The chain links TRBV5-6 to TRBJ2-1; a weak D match, TRBD2 (5 bases). The germline gives CDR1 SGHDT, CDR2 YYEEEE. The V end was cut by 2 bases, the J end by 9 bases, with 12 bases between. This CDR3 comprises 13 residues. In DNA form, the CDR3 reads TGTGCCAGCAGCTTCTCCTCCGGAGGTGAGCAGTTCTTC. This translates into CASSFSSGGEQFF. The full variable domain, with the rest looked up from reference TRBV5-6 and TRBJ2-1, is DAGVTQSPTHLIKTRGQQVTLRCSPKSGHDTVSWYQQALGQGPQFIFQYYEEEERQRGNFPDRFSGHQFPNYSSELNVNALLLGDSALYLCASSFSSGGEQFFGPGTRLTVL.

This clonotype was counted only a few times. The rearrangement links TRBV4-2 to TRBJ2-7; no clear D. The CDR3 length is 14 residues. In germline, CDR1 is LGHNA, CDR2 YNFKEQ. Trimming pared 1 base from V and 5 bases from J, leaving 12 bases between. The CDR3 region has the DNA TGTGCCAGCAGCCAAGTAGGGCTAGGAAACGAGCAGTACTTC. Translated: CASSQVGLGNEQYF.

This clonotype has a count of ten or more. The rearrangement uses TRBV20-1 and TRBJ2-7, with TRBD2 matching over 11 bases. The length of the CDR3 is 16 residues. The germline CDR1 and CDR2 sequences are DFQATT and SNEGSKA (reference sequence). V trimming: 0 bases; J trimming: 4 bases; junction bases outside the gene matches: 8. This chain's CDR3 is CSARDLIAGGRYEQYF. The DNA of the CDR3 is TGCAGTGCTAGAGATCTTATAGCGGGAGGGAGATACGAGCAGTACTTC.

The chain has TRBV5-1 and TRBJ2-3; a possible D gene is TRBD2 (6 bases). This CDR3 has 14 amino acids. V lost 4 bases and J lost 4, with 13 bases in between. Germline loops: CDR1 SGHRS, CDR2 YFSETQ. Here the CDR3 reads CASSRELASDTQYF. CDR3 nucleotide sequence: TGCGCCAGCAGCCGAGAACTAGCCTCAGATACGCAGTATTTT.

This clonotype was found a few times. V and J are TRBV5-8 and TRBJ2-3; D is ambiguous. Germline V lookup: CDR1 SGHTS, CDR2 YDEGEE. This CDR3 spans 12 amino acids. V dropped 4 bases and J dropped 10 bases, with 13 bases sitting between them. This CDR3 is CASSPQRTAQYF. DNA for the CDR3: TGTGCCAGCAGCCCACAAAGAACTGCGCAGTATTTT. The complete variable domain, with remaining parts taken from reference TRBV5-8 and TRBJ2-3, reads EAGVTQSPTHLIKTRGQQATLRCSPISGHTSVYWYQQALGLGLQFLLWYDEGEERNRGNFPPRFSGRQFPNYSSELNVNALELEDSALYLCASSPQRTAQYFGPGTRLTVL.

This clonotype was recorded many times. The J gene is TRBJ2-5, the V gene TRBV4-3; weak D call: TRBD2 (5 bases). Germline V gene sequence: CDR1 LGHNA, CDR2 YSLEER. The CDR3 length is 13 residues. Trimming removed 3 bases from V and 4 bases from J, with 9 bases in between. As DNA, the CDR3 is TGCGCCAGCAGCCAGAACAGCGGAGAGACCCAGTACTTC. It translates to CASSQNSGETQYF.